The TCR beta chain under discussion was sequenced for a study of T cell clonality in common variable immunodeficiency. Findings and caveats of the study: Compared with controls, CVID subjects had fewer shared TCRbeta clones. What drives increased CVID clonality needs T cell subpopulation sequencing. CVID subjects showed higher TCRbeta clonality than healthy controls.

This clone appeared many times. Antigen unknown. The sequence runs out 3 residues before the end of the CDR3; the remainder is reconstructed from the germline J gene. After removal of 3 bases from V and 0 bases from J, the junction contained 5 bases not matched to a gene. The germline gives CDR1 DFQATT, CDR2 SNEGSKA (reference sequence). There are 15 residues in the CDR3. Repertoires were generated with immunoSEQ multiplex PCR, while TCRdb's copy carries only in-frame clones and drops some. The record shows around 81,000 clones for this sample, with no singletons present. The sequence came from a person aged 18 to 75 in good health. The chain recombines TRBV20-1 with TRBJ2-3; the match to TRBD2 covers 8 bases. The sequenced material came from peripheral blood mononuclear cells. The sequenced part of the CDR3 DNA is TGCAGTGCTAGCCTTCCTAGCGGGAGCACAGATACG. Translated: CSASLPSGSTDT. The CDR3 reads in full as CSASLPSGSTDTQYF.